The next 12 T cell receptor beta chains were all read from a single sample in a study of blood T cells in healthy people across ages. A J-beta primer mix and a sample-barcoded 5' primer were used in a second PCR of about 7 to 12 cycles. TCRdb fed the 5' RACE reads into MiXCR, producing one record per CDR3 protein. The sample holds around 1,100,000 distinct CDR3 sequences, about two fifths seen once. Specimen: blood. These receptor sequences come from a man aged 18 to 30 in good health.

This clonotype was counted a few times. The V gene is TRBV20-1, the J gene TRBJ2-5; a possible D gene is TRBD1 (6 bases). The V end lost 3 bases, the J end lost 5 bases, and 16 bases lay between the germline ends. Germline V gene data show CDR1 as DFQATT and CDR2 as SNEGSKA (reference sequence). This CDR3 contains 14 residues. The CDR3, as DNA: TGCAGTGCTAGTCCGGCAGGGGATCGGGAGACCCAGTACTTC. Translating it yields CSASPAGDRETQYF.

The chain carries TRBV6-2 or TRBV6-3 and TRBJ1-4; D is uncertain. Germline loops: CDR1 MNHEY, CDR2 SVGEGT. Trimming took off 6 bases at V and 0 bases at J, with 8 bases between the two ends. This CDR3 contains 14 residues. CDR3 in amino acids: CASSTVATNEKLFF. The CDR3 DNA is TGTGCCAGCAGCACGGTCGCAACTAATGAAAAACTGTTTTTT.

This clonotype showed up just a few times. V and J are TRBV20-1 and TRBJ2-7; 7 bases agree with TRBD1. The CDR3 contains 14 residues. V lost 2 bases and J lost 0; bases outside the gene matches: 4. In germline, CDR1 is DFQATT, CDR2 SNEGSKA (reference sequence). The CDR3 reads CSARSGQSSYEQYF. The CDR3 DNA reads TGCAGTGCTAGATCGGGACAGTCCTCCTACGAGCAGTACTTC.

This clonotype was observed a handful of times. CDR3 nucleotides: TGTGCCAGCAGCTTGGCTTTAGTGGGTACGTCCAGGAATGGCTACACCTTC. Protein sequence: CASSLALVGTSRNGYTF. The genes are TRBV5-4 and TRBJ1-2; D is unclear. Germline V gives CDR1 SGHNT, CDR2 YYREEE (reference sequence). The CDR3 has 17 residues. Trimming pared 0 bases from V and 6 bases from J, leaving 21 bases between.

This clonotype was found a few times. The chain is built from TRBV20-1 and TRBJ1-4; weak D call: TRBD1 (5 bases). CDR3 length: 15 amino acids. Germline V lookup: CDR1 DFQATT, CDR2 SNEGSKA (reference sequence). V was shortened by 0 bases and J by 8 bases, with 16 bases between the two germline ends. Here the CDR3 reads CSARDRGRGPEKLFF. For the CDR3, the DNA is TGCAGTGCTAGAGATCGGGGGAGGGGCCCCGAAAAACTGTTTTTT.

This clonotype appeared a few times. The chain joins TRBV5-1 to TRBJ1-2, with D perhaps matching TRBD1 (6 bases). The CDR3 has 15 residues. Germline loops: CDR1 SGHRS, CDR2 YFSETQ. Trimming pared 4 bases from V and 2 bases from J, leaving 15 bases between. DNA of the CDR3: TGCGCCAGCAGCGCCTTTGGGGGCACGAACTATGGCTACACCTTC. Residues: CASSAFGGTNYGYTF.

Written as DNA, the CDR3 is TGTGCCAGCAGCTCATACCGCCCGGGGGACACTGAAGCTTTCTTT. Amino acid sequence: CASSSYRPGDTEAFF. The chain carries TRBV13 and TRBJ1-1; perhaps TRBD1 as D (5 bases). Germline lookup yields CDR1 PRHDT and CDR2 FYEKMQ (reference sequence). This CDR3 comprises 15 residues. V was cut by 4 bases and J by 3 bases, with 15 bases left in between.

This sequence joins TRBV27 and TRBJ2-6; no clear D gene. The V end lost 4 bases, the J end lost 1 base, and 5 bases lay between the germline ends. This CDR3 contains 14 residues. Germline CDR1 MNHEY, CDR2 SMNVEV (reference sequence). The chain's CDR3 is CASSWVSGANVLTF. The CDR3 bases are TGTGCCAGCAGTTGGGTATCTGGGGCCAACGTCCTGACTTTC.

The chain carries TRBV7-2 and TRBJ1-3; D gene uncertain. The CDR3 is 15 amino acids. The V end was cut by 5 bases, the J end by 0 bases, with 11 bases between. The germline CDR1 and CDR2 sequences are SGHTA and FQGNSA. CDR3 coding DNA: TGTGCCAGCAGCACCGTAAGAGCCTCTGGAAACACCATATATTTT. Protein: CASSTVRASGNTIYF. The full variable domain, its missing parts supplied by reference TRBV7-2 and TRBJ1-3, is GAGVSQSPSNKVTEKGKDVELRCDPISGHTALYWYRQSLGQGLEFLIYFQGNSAPDKSGLPSDRFSAERTGGSVSTLTIQRTQQEDSAVYLCASSTVRASGNTIYFGEGSWLTVV.

The chain uses TRBV2 and TRBJ1-1; D is ambiguous. Trimming removed 0 bases from V and 6 bases from J, with 8 bases in between. The CDR3 runs to 13 residues. Germline CDR1 SNHLY, CDR2 FYNNEI. The CDR3 reads CASSEARAAEAFF. DNA of the CDR3: TGTGCCAGCAGTGAAGCGAGAGCGGCTGAAGCTTTCTTT.

The sample holds many counts of this clonotype. The rearrangement joins TRBV27 to TRBJ2-7; D is possibly TRBD1 or TRBD2 (5 bases each). The CDR3 runs 13 residues. CDR1 MNHEY and CDR2 SMNVEV come from the germline V gene (reference sequence). V was clipped by 0 bases and J by 6 bases, with 9 bases between them. This CDR3 reads CASSLSLGVEQYF. CDR3 nucleotide sequence: TGTGCCAGCAGTTTATCCTTGGGGGTCGAGCAGTACTTC.

The chain employs TRBV20-1 and TRBJ1-5; D ambiguous. CDR3 length: 16 amino acids. CDR1 is DFQATT and CDR2 is SNEGSKA in the germline V gene (reference sequence). V was pared by 0 bases and J by 1 base, with 13 bases between. The CDR3, as DNA: TGCAGTGCTAGAGATGTAAACAACTACAGCAATCAGCCCCAGCATTTT. Its translation: CSARDVNNYSNQPQHF.